This T cell receptor beta chain comes out of a study of vaccination and CD4 T cells after COVID-19. Study-wide context: Median time from second vaccine dose to sampling was 72 days (14 to 241). Study conclusions and caveats: Post-vaccination, and not before, a median roughly 86% of reactive clones appeared in convalescent patients.

Treatment meaning: roughly 10-day PBMC culture with coronavirus spike peptide pools or control peptides (ViraFEST assay). The V segment lost 5 bases and the J segment 2 bases; nucleotides outside the gene matches: 7. Per germline, CDR1 LNHDA and CDR2 SQIVND (reference sequence). This CDR3 is built from 17 residues. On this clonotype itself: Its antigen is as yet unknown.

Cultured CD4+ T-cell DNA underwent Oncomine TCR Beta short-read sequencing. The template was genomic DNA from cultured CD4+ T cells. In TCRdb, the PCR reads were re-called with MiXCR into one record per CDR3 protein. The data contain roughly 20,000 distinct CDR3 sequences, 45% to 60% of them singletons. This TCR was sampled from a human donor who had recovered from COVID-19. The sequenced sample consisted of CD4+ T cells from blood, cultured in vitro. This rearrangement joins TRBV19 to TRBJ2-3; 13 bases align to TRBD2. The CDR3 bases are TGTGCCAGTAGTTGGGGACTAGCGGGGCAACCCACAGATACGCAGTATTTT. It is translated as CASSWGLAGQPTDTQYF.